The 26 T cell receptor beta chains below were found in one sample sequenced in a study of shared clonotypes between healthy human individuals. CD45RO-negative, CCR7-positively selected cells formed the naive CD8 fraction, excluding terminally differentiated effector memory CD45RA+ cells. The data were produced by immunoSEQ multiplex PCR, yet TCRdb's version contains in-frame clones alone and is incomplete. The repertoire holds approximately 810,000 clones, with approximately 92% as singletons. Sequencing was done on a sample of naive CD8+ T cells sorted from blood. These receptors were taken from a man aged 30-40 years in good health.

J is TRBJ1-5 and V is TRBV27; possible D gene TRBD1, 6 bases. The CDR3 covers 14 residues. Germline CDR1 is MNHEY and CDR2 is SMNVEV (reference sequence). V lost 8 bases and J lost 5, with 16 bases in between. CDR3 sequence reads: CASRNGGPHQPQHF. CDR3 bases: TGTGCCAGCCGAAATGGGGGCCCCCATCAGCCCCAGCATTTT.

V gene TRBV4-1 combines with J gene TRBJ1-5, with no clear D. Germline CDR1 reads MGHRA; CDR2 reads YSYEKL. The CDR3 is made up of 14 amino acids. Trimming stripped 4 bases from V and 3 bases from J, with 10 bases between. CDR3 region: CASSPVGINQPQHF. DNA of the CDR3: TGCGCCAGCAGCCCGGTGGGAATCAATCAGCCCCAGCATTTT.

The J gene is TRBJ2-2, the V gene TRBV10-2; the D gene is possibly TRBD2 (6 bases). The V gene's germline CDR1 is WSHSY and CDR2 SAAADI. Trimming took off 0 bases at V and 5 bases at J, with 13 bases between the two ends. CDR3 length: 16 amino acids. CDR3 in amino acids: CASSESVPAGTGELFF. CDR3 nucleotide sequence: TGCGCCAGCAGTGAGTCGGTGCCGGCGGGGACCGGGGAGCTGTTTTTT.

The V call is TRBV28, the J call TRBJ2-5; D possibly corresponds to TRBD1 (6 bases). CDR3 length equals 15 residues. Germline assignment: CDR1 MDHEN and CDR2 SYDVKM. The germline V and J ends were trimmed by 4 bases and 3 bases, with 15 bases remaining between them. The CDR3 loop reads CASSSYRVDKETQYF. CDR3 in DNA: TGTGCCAGCAGTTCGTACAGGGTAGATAAAGAGACCCAGTACTTC.

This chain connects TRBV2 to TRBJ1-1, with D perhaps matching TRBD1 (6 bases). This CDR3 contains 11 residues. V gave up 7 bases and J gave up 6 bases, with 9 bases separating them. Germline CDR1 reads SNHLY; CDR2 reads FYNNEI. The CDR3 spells CASTWGPEAFF. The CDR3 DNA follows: TGTGCCAGCACATGGGGGCCTGAAGCTTTCTTT. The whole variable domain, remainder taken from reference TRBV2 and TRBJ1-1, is EPEVTQTPSHQVTQMGQEVILRCVPISNHLYFYWYRQILGQKVEFLVSFYNNEISEKSEIFDDQFSVERPDGSNFTLKIRSTKLEDSAMYFCASTWGPEAFFGQGTRLTVV.

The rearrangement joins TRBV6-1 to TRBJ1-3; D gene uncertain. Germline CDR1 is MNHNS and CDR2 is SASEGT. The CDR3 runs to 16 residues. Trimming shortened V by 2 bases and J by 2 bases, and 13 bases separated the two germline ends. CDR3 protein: CASSESTGSPGNTIYF. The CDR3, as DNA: TGTGCCAGCAGTGAATCAACCGGGTCGCCTGGAAACACCATATATTTT.

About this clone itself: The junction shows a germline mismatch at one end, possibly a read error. The CDR3 DNA sequence: TGTGCCAGCAGCCGTGCGTGGATCTTC. Amino acid sequence: CASSRAWIF. V is TRBV7-9 and J is TRBJ2-1; D uncertain. Germline assignment: CDR1 SEHNR and CDR2 FQNEAQ (reference sequence). This CDR3 is built from 9 residues.

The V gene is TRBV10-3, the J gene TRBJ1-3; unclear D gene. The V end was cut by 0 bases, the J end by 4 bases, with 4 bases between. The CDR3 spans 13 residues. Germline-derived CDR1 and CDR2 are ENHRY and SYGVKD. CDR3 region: CAISESGGNTIYF. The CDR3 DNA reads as TGTGCCATCAGTGAGTCGGGGGGAAACACCATATATTTT.

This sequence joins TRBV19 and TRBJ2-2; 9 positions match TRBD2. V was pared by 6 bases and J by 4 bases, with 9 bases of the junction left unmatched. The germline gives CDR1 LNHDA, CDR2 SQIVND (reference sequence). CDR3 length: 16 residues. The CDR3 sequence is CASRTAGGLATGELFF. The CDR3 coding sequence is TGTGCCAGTAGAACAGCGGGAGGCCTCGCCACCGGGGAGCTGTTTTTT.

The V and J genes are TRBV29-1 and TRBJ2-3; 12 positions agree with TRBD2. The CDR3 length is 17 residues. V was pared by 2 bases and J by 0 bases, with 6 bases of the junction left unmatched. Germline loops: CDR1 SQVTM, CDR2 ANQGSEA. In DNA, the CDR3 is TGCAGCGTTGAAAGACTAGCGGGAGTGACTAGCACAGATACGCAGTATTTT. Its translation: CSVERLAGVTSTDTQYF.

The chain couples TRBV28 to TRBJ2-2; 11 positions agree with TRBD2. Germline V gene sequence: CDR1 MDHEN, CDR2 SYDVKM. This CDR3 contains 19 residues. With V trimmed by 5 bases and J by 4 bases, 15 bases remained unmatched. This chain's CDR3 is CASSPISFTSGRVTGELFF. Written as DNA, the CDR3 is TGTGCCAGCAGTCCAATCTCTTTCACTAGCGGGAGAGTCACCGGGGAGCTGTTTTTT.

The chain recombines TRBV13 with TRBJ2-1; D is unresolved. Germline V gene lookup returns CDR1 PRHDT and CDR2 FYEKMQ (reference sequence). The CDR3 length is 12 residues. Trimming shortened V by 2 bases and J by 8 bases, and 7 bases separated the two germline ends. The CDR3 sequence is CASSLSLDEQFF. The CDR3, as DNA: TGTGCCAGCAGCTTAAGTCTCGATGAGCAGTTCTTC.

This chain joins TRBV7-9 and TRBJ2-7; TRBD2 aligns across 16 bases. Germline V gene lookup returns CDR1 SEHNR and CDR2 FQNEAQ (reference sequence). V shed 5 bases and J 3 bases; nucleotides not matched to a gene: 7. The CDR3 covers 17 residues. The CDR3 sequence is CASSHGTSGRAFYEQYF. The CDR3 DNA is TGTGCCAGCAGCCACGGGACTAGCGGGAGGGCCTTCTACGAGCAGTACTTC.

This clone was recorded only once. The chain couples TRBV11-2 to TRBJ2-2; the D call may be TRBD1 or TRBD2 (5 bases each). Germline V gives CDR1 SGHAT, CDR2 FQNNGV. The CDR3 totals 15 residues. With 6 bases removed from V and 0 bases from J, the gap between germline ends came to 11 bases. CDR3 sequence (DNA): TGTGCCAGCAGTCCATTGGGGGCGAACACCGGGGAGCTGTTTTTT. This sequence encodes CASSPLGANTGELFF.

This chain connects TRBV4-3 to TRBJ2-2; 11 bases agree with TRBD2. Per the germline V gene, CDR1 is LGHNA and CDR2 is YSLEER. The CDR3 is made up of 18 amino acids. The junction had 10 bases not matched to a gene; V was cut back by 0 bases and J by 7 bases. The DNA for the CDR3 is TGCGCCAGCAGCCAAGATCCCACTAGCGGGAGCCCGGGCGGGGAGCTGTTTTTT. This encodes CASSQDPTSGSPGGELFF.

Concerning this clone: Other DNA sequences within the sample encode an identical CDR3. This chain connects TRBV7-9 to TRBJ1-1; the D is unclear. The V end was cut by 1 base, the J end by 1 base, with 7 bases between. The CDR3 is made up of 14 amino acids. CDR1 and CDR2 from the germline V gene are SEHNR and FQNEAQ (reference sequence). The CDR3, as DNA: TGTGCCAGCAGCTTAGGTGGGCCGAACACTGAAGCTTTCTTT. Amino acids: CASSLGGPNTEAFF.

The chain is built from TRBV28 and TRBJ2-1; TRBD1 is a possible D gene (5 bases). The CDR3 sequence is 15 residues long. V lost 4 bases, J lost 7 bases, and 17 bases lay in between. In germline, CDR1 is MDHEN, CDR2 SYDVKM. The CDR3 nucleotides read TGTGCCAGCAGTTGGGGCAAGGGGTTCAAAAATGAGCAGTTCTTC. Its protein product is CASSWGKGFKNEQFF.

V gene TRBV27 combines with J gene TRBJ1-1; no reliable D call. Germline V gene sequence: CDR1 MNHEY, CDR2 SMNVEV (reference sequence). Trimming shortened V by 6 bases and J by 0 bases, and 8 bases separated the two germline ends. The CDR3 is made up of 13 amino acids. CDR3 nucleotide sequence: TGTGCCAGCAGCTACGACATGAACACTGAAGCTTTCTTT. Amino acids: CASSYDMNTEAFF.

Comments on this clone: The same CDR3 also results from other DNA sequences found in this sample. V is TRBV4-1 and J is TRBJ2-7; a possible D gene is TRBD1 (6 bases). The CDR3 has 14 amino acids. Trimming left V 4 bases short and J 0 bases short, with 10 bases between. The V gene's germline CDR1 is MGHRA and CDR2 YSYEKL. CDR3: CASSLRQDSYEQYF. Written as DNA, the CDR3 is TGCGCCAGCAGCCTCAGACAGGACTCCTACGAGCAGTACTTC.

The CDR3: CASSLDPAGGRPQHF. The CDR3 region has the DNA TGTGCCAGCAGCTTAGATCCGGCAGGGGGGCGGCCCCAGCATTTT. The chain combines TRBV11-2 with TRBJ1-5, with TRBD1 matching 7 bases. The germline V gene encodes CDR1 SGHAT and CDR2 FQNNGV. This CDR3 is built from 15 residues. The V segment lost 0 bases and the J segment 9 bases; nucleotides outside the gene matches: 8.

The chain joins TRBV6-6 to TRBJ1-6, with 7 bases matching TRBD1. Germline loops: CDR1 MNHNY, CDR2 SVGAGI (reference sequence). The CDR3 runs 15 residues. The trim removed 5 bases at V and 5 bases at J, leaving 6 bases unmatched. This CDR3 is CASSRDSSNNSPLHF. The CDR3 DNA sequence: TGTGCCAGCAGTAGGGACAGTTCTAATAATTCACCCCTCCACTTT.

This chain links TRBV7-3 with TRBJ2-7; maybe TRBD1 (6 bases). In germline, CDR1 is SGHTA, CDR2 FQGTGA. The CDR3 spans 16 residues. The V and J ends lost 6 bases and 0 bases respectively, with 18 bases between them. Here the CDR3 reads CASSIRGFFSSYEQYF. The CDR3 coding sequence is TGTGCCAGCAGTATCAGGGGATTTTTTAGCTCCTACGAGCAGTACTTC.

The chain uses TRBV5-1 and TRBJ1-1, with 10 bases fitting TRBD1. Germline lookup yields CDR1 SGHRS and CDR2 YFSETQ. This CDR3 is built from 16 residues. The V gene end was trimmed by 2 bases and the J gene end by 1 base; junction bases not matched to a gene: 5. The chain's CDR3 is CASSFDRGRGNTEAFF. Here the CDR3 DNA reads TGCGCCAGCAGCTTTGACAGGGGGCGCGGGAACACTGAAGCTTTCTTT.

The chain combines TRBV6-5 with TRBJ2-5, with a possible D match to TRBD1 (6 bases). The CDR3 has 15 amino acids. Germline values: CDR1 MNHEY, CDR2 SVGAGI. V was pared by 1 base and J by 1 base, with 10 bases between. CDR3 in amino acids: CASSYWQGTQETQYF. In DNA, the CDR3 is TGTGCCAGCAGTTACTGGCAGGGGACCCAAGAGACCCAGTACTTC.

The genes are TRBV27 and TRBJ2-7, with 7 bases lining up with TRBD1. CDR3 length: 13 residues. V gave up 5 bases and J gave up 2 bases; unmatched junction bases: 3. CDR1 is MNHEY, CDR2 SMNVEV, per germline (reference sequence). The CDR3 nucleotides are TGTGCCAGCAGTAAGACAGGGACCTACGAGCAGTACTTC. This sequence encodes CASSKTGTYEQYF.

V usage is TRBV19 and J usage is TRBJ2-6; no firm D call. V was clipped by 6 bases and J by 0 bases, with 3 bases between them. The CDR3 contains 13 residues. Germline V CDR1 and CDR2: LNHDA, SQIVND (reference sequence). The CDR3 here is CASSPSGANVLTF. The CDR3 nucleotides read TGTGCCAGTAGCCCCTCTGGGGCCAACGTCCTGACTTTC. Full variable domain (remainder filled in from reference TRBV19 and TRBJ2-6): DGGITQSPKYLFRKEGQNVTLSCEQNLNHDAMYWYRQDPGQGLRLIYYSQIVNDFQKGDIAEGYSVSREKKESFPLTVTSAQKNPTAFYLCASSPSGANVLTFGAGSRLTVL.